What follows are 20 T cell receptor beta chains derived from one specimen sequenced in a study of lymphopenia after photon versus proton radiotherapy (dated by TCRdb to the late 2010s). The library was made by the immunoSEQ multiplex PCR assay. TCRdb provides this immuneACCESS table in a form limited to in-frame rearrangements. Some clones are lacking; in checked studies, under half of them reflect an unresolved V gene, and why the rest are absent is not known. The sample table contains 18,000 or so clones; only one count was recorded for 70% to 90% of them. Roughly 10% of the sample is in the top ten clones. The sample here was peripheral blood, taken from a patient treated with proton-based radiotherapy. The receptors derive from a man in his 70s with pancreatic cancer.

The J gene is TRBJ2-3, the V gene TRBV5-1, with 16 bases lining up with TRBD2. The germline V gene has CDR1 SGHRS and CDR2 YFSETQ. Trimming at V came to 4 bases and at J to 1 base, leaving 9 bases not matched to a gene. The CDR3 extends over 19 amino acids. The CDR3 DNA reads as TGCGCCAGCAGCCCCACCGGGACTAGCGGGGGGGGTGGCACAGATACGCAGTATTTT. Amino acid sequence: CASSPTGTSGGGGTDTQYF.

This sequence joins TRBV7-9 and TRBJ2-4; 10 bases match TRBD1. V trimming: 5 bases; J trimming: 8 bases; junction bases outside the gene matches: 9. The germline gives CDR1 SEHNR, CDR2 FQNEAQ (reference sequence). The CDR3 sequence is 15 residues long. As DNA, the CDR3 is TGTGCCAGCAGCGCGCCGGGACAGGGGCTATACATTCAGTACTTC. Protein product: CASSAPGQGLYIQYF.

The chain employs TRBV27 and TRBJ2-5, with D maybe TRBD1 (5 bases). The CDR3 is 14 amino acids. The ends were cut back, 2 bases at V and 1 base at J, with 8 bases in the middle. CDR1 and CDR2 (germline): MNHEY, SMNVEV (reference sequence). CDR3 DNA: TGTGCCAGCAGTTTACAGGGAACCCAAGAGACCCAGTACTTC. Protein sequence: CASSLQGTQETQYF.

The DNA for the CDR3 is TGTGCCAGTAGTATGGGACAGCACTATGGCTACACCTTC. It yields the protein CASSMGQHYGYTF. J is TRBJ1-2 and V is TRBV19; TRBD1 agrees at 7 bases. V gave up 3 bases and J gave up 3 bases; unmatched junction bases: 1. CDR3 size: 13 residues. Germline V CDR1 and CDR2: LNHDA, SQIVND (reference sequence).

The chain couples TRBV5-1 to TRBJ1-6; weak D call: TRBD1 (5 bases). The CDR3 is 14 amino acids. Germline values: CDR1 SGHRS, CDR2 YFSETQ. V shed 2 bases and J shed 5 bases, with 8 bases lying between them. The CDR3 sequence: CASSFGRDNSPLHF. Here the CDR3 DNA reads TGCGCCAGCAGCTTCGGCAGGGATAATTCACCCCTCCACTTT. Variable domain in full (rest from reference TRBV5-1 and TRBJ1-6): KAGVTQTPRYLIKTRGQQVTLSCSPISGHRSVSWYQQTPGQGLQFLFEYFSETQRNKGNFPGRFSGRQFSNSRSEMNVSTLELGDSALYLCASSFGRDNSPLHFGNGTRLTVT.

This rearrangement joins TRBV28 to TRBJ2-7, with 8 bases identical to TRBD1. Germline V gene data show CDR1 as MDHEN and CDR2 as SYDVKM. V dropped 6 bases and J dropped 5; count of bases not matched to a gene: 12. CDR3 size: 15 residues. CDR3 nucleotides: TGTGCCAGCAGCCCACCGACAGGGGTGGAAAACGAGCAGTACTTC. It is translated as CASSPPTGVENEQYF.

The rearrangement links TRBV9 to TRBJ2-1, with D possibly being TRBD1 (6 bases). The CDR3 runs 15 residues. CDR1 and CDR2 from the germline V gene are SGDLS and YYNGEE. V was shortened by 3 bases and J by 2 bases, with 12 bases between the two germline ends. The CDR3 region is CASSAGDAPYNEQFF. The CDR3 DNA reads TGTGCCAGCAGCGCAGGGGACGCCCCCTACAATGAGCAGTTCTTC.

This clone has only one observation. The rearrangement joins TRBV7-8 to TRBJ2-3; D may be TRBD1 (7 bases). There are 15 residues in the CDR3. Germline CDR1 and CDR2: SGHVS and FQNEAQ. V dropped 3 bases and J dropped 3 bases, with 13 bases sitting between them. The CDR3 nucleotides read TGTGCCAGCAGCTTCAGGGGGGATGGGACAGATACGCAGTATTTT. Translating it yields CASSFRGDGTDTQYF.

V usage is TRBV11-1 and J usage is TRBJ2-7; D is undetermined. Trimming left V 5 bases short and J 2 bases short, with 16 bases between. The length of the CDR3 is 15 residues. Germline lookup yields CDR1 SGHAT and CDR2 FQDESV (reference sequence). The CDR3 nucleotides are TGTGCCAGCAGCCTAACTGTCGGCGGAACCTACGAGCAGTACTTC. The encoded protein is CASSLTVGGTYEQYF. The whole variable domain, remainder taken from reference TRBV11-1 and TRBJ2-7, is EAEVAQSPRYKITEKSQAVAFWCDPISGHATLYWYRQILGQGPELLVQFQDESVVDDSQLPKDRFSAERLKGVDSTLKIQPAELGDSAMYLCASSLTVGGTYEQYFGPGTRLTVT.

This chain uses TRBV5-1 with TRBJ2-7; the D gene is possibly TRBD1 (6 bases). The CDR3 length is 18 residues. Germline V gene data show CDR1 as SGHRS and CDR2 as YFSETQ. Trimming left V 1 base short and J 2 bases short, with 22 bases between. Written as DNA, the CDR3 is TGCGCCAGCAGCTTGTATAAAAGCCCGGGGCAGGGGCCCTACGAGCAGTACTTC. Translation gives CASSLYKSPGQGPYEQYF.

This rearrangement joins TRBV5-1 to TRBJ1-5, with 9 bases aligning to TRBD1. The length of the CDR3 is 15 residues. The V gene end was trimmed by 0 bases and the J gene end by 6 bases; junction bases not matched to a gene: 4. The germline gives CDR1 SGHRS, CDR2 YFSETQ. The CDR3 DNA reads TGCGCCAGCAGCTTGGGACAGGGGGGAGGTCAGCCCCAGCATTTT. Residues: CASSLGQGGGQPQHF.

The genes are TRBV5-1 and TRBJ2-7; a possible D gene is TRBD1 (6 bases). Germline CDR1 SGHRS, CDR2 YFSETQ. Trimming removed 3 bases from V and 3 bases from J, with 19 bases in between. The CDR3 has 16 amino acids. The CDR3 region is CASSSSSRGWIYEQYF. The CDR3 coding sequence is TGCGCCAGCAGCTCTTCATCCAGGGGTTGGATCTACGAGCAGTACTTC.

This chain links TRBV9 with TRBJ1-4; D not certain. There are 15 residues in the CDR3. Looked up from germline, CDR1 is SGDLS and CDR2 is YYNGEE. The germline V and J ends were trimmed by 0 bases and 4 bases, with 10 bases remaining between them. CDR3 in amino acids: CASSVGDGNNEKLFF. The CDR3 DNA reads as TGTGCCAGCAGCGTAGGGGATGGTAATAATGAAAAACTGTTTTTT.

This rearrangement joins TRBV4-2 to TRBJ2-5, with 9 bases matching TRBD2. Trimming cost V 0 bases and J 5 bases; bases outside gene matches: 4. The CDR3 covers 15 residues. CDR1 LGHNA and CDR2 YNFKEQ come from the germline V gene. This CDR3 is CASSQEGSGRETQYF. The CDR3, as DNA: TGTGCCAGCAGCCAAGAGGGGAGCGGGAGGGAGACCCAGTACTTC.

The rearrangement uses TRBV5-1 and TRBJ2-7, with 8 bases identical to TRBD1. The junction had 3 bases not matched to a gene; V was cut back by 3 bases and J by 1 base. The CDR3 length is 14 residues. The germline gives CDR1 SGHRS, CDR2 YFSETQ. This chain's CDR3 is CASSSQGASYEQYF. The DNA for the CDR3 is TGCGCCAGCAGCTCGCAGGGGGCATCCTACGAGCAGTACTTC. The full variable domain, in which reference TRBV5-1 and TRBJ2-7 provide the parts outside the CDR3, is KAGVTQTPRYLIKTRGQQVTLSCSPISGHRSVSWYQQTPGQGLQFLFEYFSETQRNKGNFPGRFSGRQFSNSRSEMNVSTLELGDSALYLCASSSQGASYEQYFGPGTRLTVT.

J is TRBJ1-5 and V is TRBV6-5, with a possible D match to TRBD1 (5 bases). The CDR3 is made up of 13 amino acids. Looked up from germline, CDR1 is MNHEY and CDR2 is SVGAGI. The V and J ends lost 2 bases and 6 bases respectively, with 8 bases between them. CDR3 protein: CASSYGGSQPQHF. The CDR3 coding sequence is TGTGCCAGCAGTTACGGGGGGAGTCAGCCCCAGCATTTT.

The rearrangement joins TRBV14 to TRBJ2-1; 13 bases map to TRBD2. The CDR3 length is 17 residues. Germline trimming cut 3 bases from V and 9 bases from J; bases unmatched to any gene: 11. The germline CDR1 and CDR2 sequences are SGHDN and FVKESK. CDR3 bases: TGTGCCAGCAGCCAGCGCGGAACTAGCGGGGGGGCCCTTGAGCAGTTCTTC. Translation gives CASSQRGTSGGALEQFF.

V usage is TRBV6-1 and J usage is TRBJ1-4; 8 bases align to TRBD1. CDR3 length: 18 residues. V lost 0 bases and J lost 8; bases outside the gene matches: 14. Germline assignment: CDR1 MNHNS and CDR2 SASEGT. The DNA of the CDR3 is TGTGCCAGCAGTGAAGCGGGGGGGGCAGGGGGCTTAGGCGAAAAACTGTTTTTT. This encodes CASSEAGGAGGLGEKLFF.

CDR3 coding DNA: TGTGCCAGCAGCCGGGACAGCTATGGCTACACCTTC. It specifies CASSRDSYGYTF. The V gene is TRBV2, the J gene TRBJ1-2, with 7 nucleotides matching TRBD1. Germline CDR1 reads SNHLY; CDR2 reads FYNNEI. The trim removed 6 bases at V and 4 bases at J, leaving 2 bases unmatched. This CDR3 is built from 12 residues.

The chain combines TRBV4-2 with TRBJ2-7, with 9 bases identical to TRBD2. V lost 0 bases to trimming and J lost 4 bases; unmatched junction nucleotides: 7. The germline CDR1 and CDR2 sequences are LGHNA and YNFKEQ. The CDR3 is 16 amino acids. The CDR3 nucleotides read TGTGCCAGCAGCCAAGACTCGCTAGCGGGATCGTACGAGCAGTACTTC. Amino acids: CASSQDSLAGSYEQYF.